A selection of T cell receptor beta chains follows, all from one sample in a study of T-cell memory formation after mild COVID-19. Each CDR3 protein gets one entry after TCRdb re-called the 5' RACE reads with MiXCR. The sample carries about 340,000 distinct CDR3 sequences, roughly 14% recorded once. The sequenced sample was PBMCs or a T cell subset sorted from them (not recorded which). These receptors were obtained from a man aged 18 to 29 who had mild COVID-19 (a few samples of this study predate the infection). Cell type and time point are not known. CDR3s include the opening cysteine and the closing phenylalanine or tryptophan. The D gene is left open where the match is weak. The size of a clone is reported for some rows only, either as once, few or many, or as a class for expanded clones.

>NA|TRBV5-4|TRBJ2-2|TRBD1
CASSLIQGDTGELFF
TGTGCCAGCAGCTTGATACAGGGGGACACCGGGGAGCTGTTTTTT
>NA|TRBV7-6|TRBJ1-2|TRBD1
CASSLTGAINYGYTF
TGTGCCAGCAGCTTAACAGGGGCCATTAACTATGGCTACACCTTC
>few|TRBV5-6|TRBJ2-3|NA
CASSGSGGTDTQYF
TGTGCCAGCAGCGGTTCGGGCGGCACAGATACGCAGTATTTT
>NA|TRBV12-3/TRBV12-4|TRBJ2-7|NA
CASSFGSRAEQYF
TGTGCCAGCAGTTTCGGCTCCCGGGCCGAGCAGTACTTC
>NA|TRBV4-2|TRBJ2-7|TRBD1
CASSLSRGQGGIRAQYF
TGTGCCAGCAGCCTCTCGAGGGGACAGGGAGGAATACGAGCGCAGTACTTC
>few|TRBV11-2|TRBJ2-2|TRBD2
CASRKGLAGGLNTGELFF
TGTGCCAGCAGGAAGGGACTAGCGGGGGGACTAAACACCGGGGAGCTGTTTTTT
>NA|TRBV5-1|TRBJ1-2|NA
CASSPSGGPSYGYTF
TGCGCCAGCAGCCCCTCGGGGGGGCCCAGCTATGGCTACACCTTC
>NA|TRBV7-2|TRBJ2-5|NA
CASTKRTVGIQETQYF
TGTGCCAGCACCAAAAGGACAGTGGGCATCCAAGAGACCCAGTACTTC
>NA|TRBV19|TRBJ1-2|NA
CASSVPPGANGYTF
TGTGCCAGTAGTGTCCCCCCCGGAGCTAATGGCTACACCTTC
>once|TRBV4-1|TRBJ2-3|TRBD2
CASSPLGLAGGINTDTQYF
TGCGCCAGCAGCCCCCTGGGACTAGCGGGGGGGATTAACACAGATACGCAGTATTTT
>NA|TRBV20-1|TRBJ2-7|NA
CSASKGYEQYF
TGCAGTGCTAGTAAGGGTTACGAGCAGTACTTC
>few|TRBV7-9|TRBJ1-3|NA
CASSWWSHGLNTYIF
TGTGCCAGCAGCTGGTGGTCCCACGGGTTGAACACATATATTTTT
>few|TRBV12-5|TRBJ2-7|NA
CASALNHPDPSLEQYF
TGTGCTAGTGCCCTAAACCACCCGGACCCATCCTTGGAGCAGTACTTC
>few|TRBV7-8|TRBJ1-5|NA
CASSRRDGNNQPQHF
TGTGCCAGCAGCCGCAGGGATGGGAACAATCAGCCCCAGCATTTT
>NA|TRBV12-3/TRBV12-4|TRBJ2-3|TRBD2
CATQTSVPDTQYF
TGTGCCACCCAAACTAGCGTACCAGATACGCAGTATTTT
>NA|TRBV10-3|TRBJ2-6|NA
CAISEWGLLSGANVLTF
TGTGCCATCAGTGAGTGGGGGCTACTCTCTGGGGCCAACGTCCTGACTTTC
>many|TRBV6-5|TRBJ1-5|NA
CASSISYSNQPQHF
TGTGCCAGCAGTATAAGTTATAGCAATCAGCCCCAGCATTTT
>many|TRBV4-1|TRBJ1-5|NA
CASSQDGGLGNQPQHF
TGCGCCAGCAGCCAAGATGGGGGGCTAGGCAATCAGCCCCAGCATTTT
>few|TRBV13|TRBJ2-3|TRBD2
CASSSPGAGGPDTQYF
TGTGCCAGCAGCTCCCCGGGAGCGGGGGGTCCAGATACGCAGTATTTT
>few|TRBV7-8|TRBJ2-1|TRBD2
CASRLAGVRDEQFF
TGTGCCAGCAGGCTAGCGGGGGTCCGAGATGAGCAGTTCTTC
>NA|TRBV12-3/TRBV12-4|TRBJ2-7|NA
CASRGLYSSEQYF
TGTGCCAGCAGGGGACTCTATAGCTCCGAGCAGTACTTC
>few|TRBV28|TRBJ1-2|TRBD1
CASSSGTGGRGYTF
TGTGCCAGCAGTTCTGGGACAGGGGGCCGTGGCTACACCTTC
>NA|TRBV5-6|TRBJ2-7|TRBD1
CASRGTDRSNEQYF
TGTGCCAGCAGGGGGACGGACAGGAGCAACGAGCAGTACTTC
>many|TRBV20-1|TRBJ2-1|NA
CSASLPRWNEQFF
TGCAGTGCTAGTCTTCCTCGGTGGAATGAGCAGTTCTTC
>many|TRBV6-5|TRBJ1-1|NA
CASSRPGGLTEAFF
TGTGCCAGCAGTCGGCCGGGGGGCCTCACTGAAGCTTTCTTT
>once|TRBV6-1|TRBJ1-1|NA
CASREGTHRDTEAFF
TGTGCCAGCAGGGAAGGGACGCATCGGGACACTGAAGCTTTCTTT
>NA|TRBV18|TRBJ1-1|NA
CASSPADLNTEAFF
TGTGCCAGCTCACCGGCGGACTTGAACACTGAAGCTTTCTTT
>few|TRBV5-1|TRBJ1-1|NA
CASRHYGRGRTEAFF
TGCGCCAGCAGACACTACGGGAGAGGGAGGACTGAAGCTTTCTTT
>few|TRBV6-5|TRBJ2-7|NA
CASSKNSYEQYF
TGTGCCAGCAGTAAAAACAGTTACGAGCAGTACTTC
>few|TRBV5-8|TRBJ1-5|NA
CASNSWAEYQPQHF
TGTGCCAGCAACTCGTGGGCAGAATATCAGCCCCAGCATTTT
>once|TRBV5-1|TRBJ1-3|NA
CASSPAATSGNTIYF
TGCGCCAGCAGCCCGGCCGCTACCTCTGGAAACACCATATATTTT
>few|TRBV3-1|TRBJ2-3|NA
CASSHGGTFTDTQYF
TGTGCCAGCAGCCACGGCGGGACTTTTACGGATACGCAGTATTTT
>few|TRBV6-6|TRBJ1-6|NA
CASSYQGRPDSPLHF
TGTGCCAGCAGTTATCAGGGGAGGCCGGATTCACCCCTCCACTTT
>NA|TRBV15|TRBJ2-1|NA
CATSRGTSEQFF
TGTGCCACCAGCAGAGGTACGTCTGAGCAGTTCTTC
>few|TRBV7-9|TRBJ1-1|TRBD1
CASSSSTGVRLKAFF
TGTGCCAGCAGCTCGTCTACAGGGGTTCGGCTCAAAGCTTTCTTT
>many|TRBV7-3|TRBJ2-1|TRBD1
CASSGTGTGAYNEQFF
TGTGCCAGCAGCGGCACCGGGACAGGTGCCTACAATGAGCAGTTCTTC
>NA|TRBV6-8|TRBJ1-5|NA
CAGRGFGQPQHF
TGTGCCGGAAGGGGATTCGGTCAGCCCCAGCATTTT